This T cell receptor beta chain was profiled in a study of vaccination and CD4 T cells after COVID-19. Across the study: Every participant had a vaccine, which was either BNT162b2 or mRNA-1273, given in two doses. Investigators drew the post-COVID samples a median around 96 days after diagnosis, with a range of 35 to 161.

The CDR3 spans 15 residues. Germline V gene sequence: CDR1 MNHEY, CDR2 SMNVEV (reference sequence). Trimming stripped 6 bases from V and 1 base from J, with 15 bases between. Comments on this clonotype: Antigen: not known.

Time point of the sample: late sampling 161 to 241 days after vaccination in three convalescent patients. Treatment given: 10-day PBMC culture with coronavirus spike peptide pools or control peptides (ViraFEST assay). TCR sequencing followed the expansion of antigen-specific T cells with peptide pools in ViraFEST. Researchers used the Oncomine TCR Beta short-read assay to sequence DNA from cultured CD4+ T cells. TCRdb itself ran the PCR reads through MiXCR, one entry per CDR3 protein. This table holds approximately 20,000 distinct CDR3 sequences, about 46% found once. Notes on the study in general: Spike mono-reactivity held for 304 of 307 vaccine-specific clones in convalescent patients.

The genes are TRBV27 and TRBJ1-1, with D possibly TRBD1 on 5 matching bases. The input for sequencing was CD4+ T cells from blood, cultured in vitro, taken about 7 months after SARS-CoV-2 vaccination. The clonotype comes from a human donor who had recovered from COVID-19. The CDR3 protein is CASRGPGWGNTEAFF. The CDR3 DNA is TGTGCCAGCAGGGGACCAGGGTGGGGGAACACTGAAGCTTTCTTT.